The rows below give T cell receptor beta chains drawn from one sample of a study of cytomegalovirus exposure and HLA in healthy donors. The repertoire was sequenced with immunoSEQ multiplex PCR; TCRdb's copy has only in-frame clones and lacks some. The specimen's table records about 70,000 clones. Sequencing input: PBMCs. These receptor sequences come from a female donor in good health and CMV-seropositive. Both conserved end residues are part of each CDR3. Fields, in order: D gene, V gene, J gene, CDR3 DNA, CDR3 protein. A D gene is named only where the DNA matches it firmly.

NA,TRBV4-3,TRBJ1-1,TGCGCCAGCAGCCAAGATCGGCGGGCAGTTAAAGCTTTCTTT,CASSQDRRAVKAFF
TRBD1,TRBV6-6,TRBJ1-2,TGTGCCAGCACCTCCGGGACAGGCAGCTATGGCTACACCTTC,CASTSGTGSYGYTF
TRBD1,TRBV2,TRBJ2-7,TGTGCCAGCCGTCCCGTCGAGACAGGGCTGAACTACGAGCAGTACTTC,CASRPVETGLNYEQYF
NA,TRBV7-2,TRBJ2-5,TGTGCCAGCACCCTCCCCTTGAGCTCCCGGGAGACCCAGTACTTC,CASTLPLSSRETQYF
TRBD1,TRBV30,TRBJ1-5,TGTGCCTGGACACGCGCCGACAGGGGGCTAGGTAGCAATCAGCCCCAGCATTTT,CAWTRADRGLGSNQPQHF
TRBD1,TRBV29-1,TRBJ2-5,TGCAGCGCGAGGACCGGACAGGGAGAGACCCAGTACTTC,CSARTGQGETQYF
NA,TRBV2,TRBJ1-1,TGTGCCAGCAGTGAACAGGGTTACGATTTCATGAACACTGAAGCTTTCTTT,CASSEQGYDFMNTEAFF
NA,TRBV19,TRBJ1-1,TGTGCCAGTGAGACACGGACTAACACTGAAGCTTTCTTT,CASETRTNTEAFF
TRBD1,TRBV9,TRBJ1-4,TGTGCCAGCAGCGTAGGGGACAGTAATGAAAAACTGTTTTTT,CASSVGDSNEKLFF
TRBD1,TRBV19,TRBJ2-7,TGTGCCAGTAGTATCCCTTTCGGGACAGGGTCCTACGAGCAGTACTTC,CASSIPFGTGSYEQYF
NA,TRBV4-1,TRBJ1-1,TGCGCCAGCAGCCAAGTGAATCCAGCGGCTGAAGCTTTCTTT,CASSQVNPAAEAFF
TRBD2,TRBV28,TRBJ2-7,TGTGCCAGCCGGTCCCCAACTAGCGATCACGAGCAGTACTTC,CASRSPTSDHEQYF
TRBD1,TRBV4-1,TRBJ1-3,TGCGCCAGCAGCCAAGTCCTCCTCGGACAGGGGGTAGGTGGAAACACCATATATTTT,CASSQVLLGQGVGGNTIYF
NA,TRBV6-5,TRBJ2-1,TGTGCCAGCAGACAAGTCGCTGAGCAGTTCTTC,CASRQVAEQFF
NA,TRBV7-2,TRBJ2-1,TGTGCCAGCAGCTTTGCCGTCGGTGAGCAGTTCTTC,CASSFAVGEQFF
TRBD2,TRBV4-1,TRBJ2-1,TGCGCCAGCAGCCAAGGGCTAGCGGGGGTAAACAATGAGCAGTTCTTC,CASSQGLAGVNNEQFF
NA,TRBV28,TRBJ1-3,TGTGCCAGCAGCTCCGGGGGGACTGGAAACACCATATATTTT,CASSSGGTGNTIYF
NA,TRBV9,TRBJ2-7,TGTGCCAGCAGCGTTGGAGGGGGCGCCTACGAGCAGTACTTC,CASSVGGGAYEQYF
TRBD1,TRBV6-5,TRBJ2-7,TGTGCCAGCAGCCGTGACAGGGCCGAGCAGTACTTC,CASSRDRAEQYF
NA,TRBV28,TRBJ1-1,TGTGCCACCGATTCTCCCCAGGGAAAAGGGGCTGAAGCTTTCTTT,CATDSPQGKGAEAFF
TRBD1,TRBV6-5,TRBJ1-2,TGTGCCAGCAAACAGGGGGCCTATGGCTACACCTTC,CASKQGAYGYTF
NA,TRBV28,TRBJ1-6,TGTGCCAGCAGCCCCGGGACACCGAATTCACCCCTCCACTTT,CASSPGTPNSPLHF
NA,TRBV10-1,TRBJ1-1,TGCGCCAGCCAAGGGGGGGGTCCTGAAGCTTTCTTT,CASQGGGPEAFF